This T cell receptor beta chain was obtained from a study of blood T cells in healthy people across ages. A second PCR, run for roughly 7 to 11 cycles, used a sample-barcoded 5' primer plus a J-beta primer mix. TCRdb re-analysed the 5' RACE reads in MiXCR, keeping a single row per CDR3 protein. In the table there are some 560,000 distinct CDR3 sequences, about 26% of which are singletons. These data were also filed under a second study, of T cells of mothers and their children.

The sequencing input was blood. This sequence originates from a boy aged 2 to 10 in good health.

The CDR3 nucleotides read TGTGCCAGCAGTCCCATACGACAGGGTGGCGGCTACACCTTC. Protein: CASSPIRQGGGYTF. The V gene is TRBV12-3 or TRBV12-4, the J gene TRBJ1-2; 7 positions match TRBD1. The CDR3 has 14 amino acids. The J segment lost 8 bases and the V segment lost 5 bases, leaving 11 bases of the junction unmatched.